The rows below give T cell receptor beta chains drawn from one sample of a study of CXCR3-negative and CXCR3-positive naive CD8 T cells. Using the 5' RACE reads, TCRdb records one entry per CDR3 protein without DNA. This listing includes about 90,000 distinct CDR3 sequences. Sequencing was done on a sample of naive CXCR3- CD8+ T cells from blood. These receptors were taken from a human donor in good health. Some clones in this sample may be carry-over from other donors' samples. The CDR3 runs from the conserved cysteine through the conserved F or W. The size field is filled for only some rows; it gives once, few, many or a size class.

>TRBV7-9|14|TRBJ1-1|.
CASSFQGSGTEAFF
>TRBV29-1|12|TRBJ1-4|.
CSVVLGNEKLFF
>TRBV4-3|16|TRBJ2-7|.
CASSQATGGISYEQYF
>TRBV10-3|13|TRBJ2-3|.
CAIRQEDTDTQYF
>TRBV7-3|18|TRBJ2-6|.
CASSWVGGSSSGANVLTF
>TRBV5-1|20|TRBJ2-1|medium-sized
CASSTTDRDYSGRALGEQFF
>TRBV12-3/TRBV12-4|13|TRBJ2-7|.
CASSPRPDHEQYF
>TRBV29-1|11|TRBJ2-7|.
CSVDRGGEQYF
>TRBV6-6|13|TRBJ2-7|.
CASSYGQMGEQYF
>TRBV29-1|12|TRBJ2-1|.
CSVFGAVPEQFF
>TRBV25-1|14|TRBJ2-3|.
CASSGTGDADTQYF
>TRBV7-2|12|TRBJ2-7|.
CASSSQNNEQYF
>TRBV2|11|TRBJ2-2|.
CASSEPGELFF
>TRBV29-1|15|TRBJ2-7|.
CSVVDPGTPNYEQYF
>TRBV3-1|16|TRBJ2-1|.
CASGPSAGTLDDEQFF
>TRBV5-1|16|TRBJ1-1|.
CASSLSIDPMNTEAFF
>TRBV7-9|19|TRBJ2-3|.
CASSTFSLVDGRSTDTQYF
>TRBV11-2|13|TRBJ2-1|.
CASSASQGHEQFF
>TRBV5-1|13|TRBJ2-5|.
CASSTLLGETQYF
>TRBV4-1|16|TRBJ2-7|.
CASSQEPGRASYEQYF
>TRBV6-6|15|TRBJ2-7|.
CASSFRIEKESEQYF
>TRBV15|13|TRBJ2-1|.
CATRSPGNNEQFF
>TRBV7-2|14|TRBJ2-3|.
CASSLVGGTDTQYF
>TRBV24-1|19|TRBJ2-2|.
CATSDSRLAGGLRTGELFF
>TRBV6-6|18|TRBJ2-1|.
CASSYSKSSGGSYNEQFF
>TRBV29-1|13|TRBJ1-2|.
CSVEDNPNYGYTF
>TRBV12-3/TRBV12-4|13|TRBJ2-7|.
CASSGLRDYEQYF
>TRBV7-9|12|TRBJ2-2|.
CASSVLYGELFF
>TRBV6-6|21|TRBJ1-6|.
CASSYSIGGTGESSYNSPLHF
>TRBV30|11|TRBJ2-1|.
CAWEGGYEQFF
>TRBV2|15|TRBJ2-1|.
CASTPDPESYNEQFF
>TRBV29-1|14|TRBJ1-5|.
CSVEGGASNQPQHF
>TRBV25-1|16|TRBJ2-3|.
CASSEWQGSYTDTQYF
>TRBV7-9|16|TRBJ1-1|.
CASSYTPGLPRTEAFF
>TRBV6-5|12|TRBJ2-1|.
CASSYDSGEQFF
>TRBV5-6|16|TRBJ2-3|.
CASSLRETRSTDTQYF
>TRBV28|18|TRBJ2-1|.
CASSSTSGRWVSYNEQFF
>TRBV6-6|14|TRBJ2-1|.
CASSGLAGEGEQFF
>TRBV5-1|17|TRBJ2-2|.
CASSLVFRGRHTGELFF
>TRBV6-6|15|TRBJ2-7|.
CASSYGYDSTYEQYF
>TRBV28|16|TRBJ2-7|.
CASSPPRVDGGYEQYF
>TRBV6-5|15|TRBJ2-3|.
CASSSPDWSTDTRYF
>TRBV29-1|14|TRBJ2-1|.
CSVWPGLEGNEQFF
>TRBV15|18|TRBJ2-3|.
CATSKWALGSQGTDTQYF
>TRBV29-1|13|TRBJ2-2|.
CSGGGSNTGELFF
>TRBV27|15|TRBJ2-1|.
CASNDRASGSGEQFF
>TRBV3-1|13|TRBJ1-1|.
CASSQAGGTEAFF
>TRBV13|14|TRBJ2-1|.
CASSPPGDLNEQFF